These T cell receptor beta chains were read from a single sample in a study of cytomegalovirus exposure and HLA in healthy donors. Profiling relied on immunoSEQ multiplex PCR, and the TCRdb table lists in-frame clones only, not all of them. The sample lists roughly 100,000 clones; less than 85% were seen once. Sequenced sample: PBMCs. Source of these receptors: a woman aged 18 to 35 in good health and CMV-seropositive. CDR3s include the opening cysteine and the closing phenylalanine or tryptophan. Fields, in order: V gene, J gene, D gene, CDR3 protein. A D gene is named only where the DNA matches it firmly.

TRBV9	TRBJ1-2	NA	CASSGGGSGRGYTF
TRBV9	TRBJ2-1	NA	CASSVEWDSYNEQFF
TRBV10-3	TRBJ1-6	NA	CAISGDSFSNSPLHF
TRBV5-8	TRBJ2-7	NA	CASSFTGSSYEQYF
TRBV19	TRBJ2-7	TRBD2	CASRRDYRDYEQYF
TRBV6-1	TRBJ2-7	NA	CASSEWGRGALSEQYF
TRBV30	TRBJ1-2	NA	CAWSVGGVNIYGYTF
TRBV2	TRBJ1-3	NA	CASSDPGGGNTIYF
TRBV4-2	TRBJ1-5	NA	CASSQEQLSNQPQHF
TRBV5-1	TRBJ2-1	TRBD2	CASSFLAGGNEQFF
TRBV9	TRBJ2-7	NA	CASSPDYRYEQYF
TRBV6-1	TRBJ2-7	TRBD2	CASRATSGRENEQYF
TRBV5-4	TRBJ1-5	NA	CASSLGGLSNQPQHF
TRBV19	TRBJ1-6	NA	CASTYGNSPLHF
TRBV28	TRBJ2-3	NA	CAGSGHRNTDTQYF
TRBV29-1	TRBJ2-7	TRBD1	CSVCSGQESSYEQYF
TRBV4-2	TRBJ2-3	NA	CASSLRTRNITDTQYF
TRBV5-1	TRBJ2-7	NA	CASSLGQMLGYEQYF
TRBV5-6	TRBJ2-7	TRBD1	CASSSPGQGVPIYEQYF
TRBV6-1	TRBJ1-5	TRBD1	CASSVAGTGIQPQHF
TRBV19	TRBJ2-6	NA	CASSGDSSGANVLTF
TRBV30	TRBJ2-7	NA	CAWSVWGENEQYF
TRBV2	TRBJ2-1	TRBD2	CASSEEGTTKFF
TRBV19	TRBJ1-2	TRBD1	CASREGQGNNGYTF
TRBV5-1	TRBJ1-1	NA	CASSLRAGTEAFF
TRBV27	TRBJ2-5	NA	CASKEQTYQETQYF
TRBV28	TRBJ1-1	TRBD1	CASSIRLGQGTSEAFF
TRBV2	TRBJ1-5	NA	CASSVNRVNQPQHF
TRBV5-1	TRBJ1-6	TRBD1	CASSLAQRTGYSPLHF
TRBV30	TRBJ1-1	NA	CAWSPGGGMRTEAFF